This entry lists 28 T cell receptor beta chains sequenced from one sample in a study of blood T cell repertoires in COVID-19 (TCRdb year 2020). Receptors were amplified or captured by the immunoSEQ multiplex PCR assay. Here the immuneACCESS table is served through TCRdb, limited to in-frame sequences with V and J called. Missing clones are a known gap in these copies; in checked studies unresolved V genes cover under half, and the rest lacks a known reason. Across this sample there are about 240,000 clones, with 85% seen only once. 4.5% to 6% of the sample comes from the top ten. Sequenced: peripheral blood. All receptors come from a man between 50 and 59 years old with COVID-19, enrolled during active disease.

The chain joins TRBV9 to TRBJ2-1; unclear D gene. CDR1 SGDLS and CDR2 YYNGEE come from the germline V gene. The CDR3 runs to 16 residues. V was pared by 0 bases and J by 1 base, with 11 bases between. CDR3 bases: TGTGCCAGCAGCGTAGGACCGGGTGTTTCCTACAATGAGCAGTTCTTC. Translating gives CASSVGPGVSYNEQFF.

The chain couples TRBV5-4 to TRBJ2-1; 9 bases align to TRBD2. V lost 0 bases and J lost 4; bases outside the gene matches: 11. Germline assignment: CDR1 SGHNT and CDR2 YYREEE (reference sequence). There are 18 residues in the CDR3. CDR3 DNA sequence: TGTGCCAGCAGCTTGGGACTAGCGGCCCCCACCTCTTACAATGAGCAGTTCTTC. This codes for CASSLGLAAPTSYNEQFF.

The rearrangement joins TRBV6-2 or TRBV6-3 to TRBJ1-1, with a weak D call TRBD1 (5 bases). The CDR3 runs to 15 residues. Germline V CDR1 and CDR2: MNHEY, SVGEGT. Trimming shortened V by 4 bases and J by 1 base, and 13 bases separated the two germline ends. Written as DNA, the CDR3 is TGTGCCAGCAGTTTTCTGGGACTTTCGAACACTGAAGCTTTCTTT. It translates to CASSFLGLSNTEAFF.

The rearrangement uses TRBV18 and TRBJ1-4; tentative D call: TRBD1 (5 bases). The germline V gene has CDR1 KGHSH and CDR2 LQKENI. This CDR3 region has 15 residues. V was pared by 3 bases and J by 0 bases, with 8 bases between. The CDR3, as DNA: TGTGCCAGCTCACCGAGGACAACAACTAATGAAAAACTGTTTTTT. It specifies CASSPRTTTNEKLFF.

The rearrangement uses TRBV9 and TRBJ2-3; 8 bases fit TRBD2. The CDR3 is made up of 18 amino acids. Germline-derived CDR1 and CDR2 are SGDLS and YYNGEE. J lost 0 bases, V lost 0 bases, and 9 bases had no gene match. Here the CDR3 reads CASSVAHGSGGSTDTQYF. The CDR3 nucleotides read TGTGCCAGCAGCGTAGCTCACGGGTCGGGGGGGAGCACAGATACGCAGTATTTT.

The chain carries TRBV23-1 and TRBJ2-3; 8 bases match TRBD2. TRBV23-1 is identified as an open reading frame with a role that is uncertain. Trimming at V came to 1 base and at J to 2 bases, leaving 11 bases not matched to a gene. CDR3 length equals 18 residues. The CDR3, as DNA: TGCGCCAGCAGTCAATTTGGACGGGGGGGACTTTACACAGATACGCAGTATTTT. Protein product: CASSQFGRGGLYTDTQYF.

This chain connects TRBV30 to TRBJ2-7; the D gene is possibly TRBD2 (5 bases). Germline V gives CDR1 GTSNPN, CDR2 SVGIG (reference sequence). V shed 7 bases and J shed 0 bases, with 13 bases lying between them. CDR3 size: 13 residues. CDR3 amino acids: CASKPGSSYEQYF. In nucleotides, the CDR3 is TGTGCCTCCAAGCCGGGAAGCTCCTACGAGCAGTACTTC.

The V gene is TRBV7-6, the J gene TRBJ1-1, with no clear D. The V gene lost 2 bases and the J gene lost 5 bases, with 15 bases spanning the gap. Germline V lookup: CDR1 SGHVS, CDR2 FNYEAQ. There are 15 residues in the CDR3. The CDR3 loop reads CASSLSPKGGTEAFF. The CDR3 DNA reads as TGTGCCAGCAGCTTAAGTCCTAAGGGAGGAACTGAAGCTTTCTTT.

V and J are TRBV20-1 and TRBJ2-3; D not resolved. The CDR3 extends over 11 amino acids. Trimming cost V 5 bases and J 7 bases, with 10 bases left between them. In germline, CDR1 is DFQATT, CDR2 SNEGSKA (reference sequence). This chain's CDR3 is CSARHRYTQYF. Written as DNA, the CDR3 is TGCAGTGCTCGACACCGTTATACGCAGTATTTT.

The chain uses TRBV5-8 and TRBJ2-7; possibly TRBD2 for D (5 bases). Per germline, CDR1 SGHTS and CDR2 YDEGEE. This CDR3 region has 16 residues. The ends were cut back, 4 bases at V and 2 bases at J, with 19 bases in the middle. Here the CDR3 reads CASSARLKVGAYEQYF. CDR3 bases: TGTGCCAGCAGCGCACGCCTCAAGGTCGGGGCCTACGAGCAGTACTTC.

The CDR3 loop is CASSPTAARTGGYGYTF. The CDR3 DNA sequence: TGTGCCAGCAGTCCGACCGCGGCCCGGACAGGGGGCTATGGCTACACCTTC. The V gene is TRBV28, the J gene TRBJ1-2, with 10 bases that match TRBD1. Trimming cost V 5 bases and J 4 bases; bases outside gene matches: 13. The germline V gene encodes CDR1 MDHEN and CDR2 SYDVKM. The CDR3 is made up of 17 amino acids.

The chain carries TRBV2 and TRBJ2-1, with 7 nucleotides matching TRBD1. Germline CDR1 and CDR2: SNHLY and FYNNEI. Losses at the gene ends were 7 bases for V and 2 bases for J; bases not matched to a gene: 5. This CDR3 has 14 residues. In DNA form, the CDR3 reads TGTGCCAGCACCGGACAGGCGCCCTACAATGAGCAGTTCTTC. It translates to CASTGQAPYNEQFF.

This clone was counted only a few times. V and J are TRBV30 and TRBJ1-5; possible D gene TRBD1, 5 bases. This CDR3 is built from 15 residues. Trimming shortened V by 4 bases and J by 2 bases, and 15 bases separated the two germline ends. Per the germline V gene, CDR1 is GTSNPN and CDR2 is SVGIG (reference sequence). This CDR3 is CAWNVGGLGNQPQHF. The DNA for the CDR3 is TGTGCCTGGAATGTGGGGGGTCTAGGCAATCAGCCCCAGCATTTT.

The chain carries TRBV15 and TRBJ2-1; D might be TRBD1 (5 bases). CDR3 length equals 16 residues. V was clipped by 0 bases and J by 8 bases, with 17 bases between them. Per the germline V gene, CDR1 is LNHNV and CDR2 is YYDKDF (reference sequence). CDR3 protein: CATSRDQAGMVHEQFF. The CDR3 DNA follows: TGTGCCACCAGCAGAGATCAGGCAGGGATGGTTCATGAGCAGTTCTTC.

V and J are TRBV7-9 and TRBJ2-7, with 7 bases identical to TRBD1. CDR1 SEHNR and CDR2 FQNEAQ come from the germline V gene (reference sequence). V dropped 6 bases and J dropped 2; count of bases not matched to a gene: 7. This CDR3 has 14 amino acids. CDR3 residues: CASRKTGTTYEQYF. CDR3 bases: TGTGCCAGCAGAAAGACAGGGACCACCTACGAGCAGTACTTC.

The rearrangement uses TRBV10-3 and TRBJ1-3, with TRBD1 matching over 9 bases. V lost 10 bases and J lost 3; bases outside the gene matches: 22. CDR1 is ENHRY, CDR2 SYGVKD, per germline. The CDR3 totals 19 residues. CDR3 sequence (DNA): TGTGCCACCCTAAACTTCCGGGACAGGGAGTTTAAGTTTGGAAACACCATATATTTT. It yields the protein CATLNFRDREFKFGNTIYF.

The chain recombines TRBV27 with TRBJ1-6; D call uncertain. Germline CDR1 and CDR2: MNHEY and SMNVEV (reference sequence). The V end was cut by 4 bases, the J end by 0 bases, with 10 bases between. This CDR3 is 16 amino acids long. This chain's CDR3 is CASSYMASSYNSPLHF. The CDR3 DNA is TGTGCCAGCAGTTATATGGCCAGCTCCTATAATTCACCCCTCCACTTT.

V gene TRBV6-2 or TRBV6-3 combines with J gene TRBJ1-5, with 8 bases lining up with TRBD1. This CDR3 spans 17 amino acids. Trimming removed 4 bases from V and 6 bases from J; junction bases left unmatched: 14. Germline lookup yields CDR1 MNHEY and CDR2 SVGEGT. This CDR3 reads CASSFPRTGIVGQPQHF. CDR3 nucleotide sequence: TGTGCCAGCAGTTTTCCCAGGACAGGGATTGTGGGTCAGCCCCAGCATTTT.

The chain uses TRBV15 and TRBJ2-3; 9 bases match TRBD1. The CDR3 runs 17 residues. Unmatched junction bases numbered 4, after V lost 0 bases and J lost 0 bases. CDR1 LNHNV and CDR2 YYDKDF come from the germline V gene (reference sequence). DNA for the CDR3: TGTGCCACCAGCAGAGACCTACAGGGGGCGAGCACAGATACGCAGTATTTT. It encodes CATSRDLQGASTDTQYF.

This chain connects TRBV4-2 to TRBJ1-2; D might be TRBD1 (6 bases). CDR1 and CDR2 (germline): LGHNA, YNFKEQ. V lost 0 bases, J lost 4 bases, and 18 bases lay in between. The CDR3 contains 17 residues. The CDR3 DNA is TGTGCCAGCAGCCAAGATGGGGGCCATACAGGGAGCTATGGCTACACCTTC. Translating it yields CASSQDGGHTGSYGYTF.

This rearrangement joins TRBV2 to TRBJ1-1; D ambiguous. Looked up from germline, CDR1 is SNHLY and CDR2 is FYNNEI. The CDR3 loop spans 12 amino acids. V lost 10 bases and J lost 4, with 13 bases in between. CDR3 sequence (DNA): TGTGCCACCGGCGGCGGAATCACTGAAGCTTTCTTT. Protein: CATGGGITEAFF. Together with reference TRBV2 and TRBJ1-1, the CDR3 gives the full variable domain: EPEVTQTPSHQVTQMGQEVILRCVPISNHLYFYWYRQILGQKVEFLVSFYNNEISEKSEIFDDQFSVERPDGSNFTLKIRSTKLEDSAMYFCATGGGITEAFFGQGTRLTVV.

The V call is TRBV6-1, the J call TRBJ1-5, with 12 positions matching TRBD1. This CDR3 is 15 amino acids long. In germline, CDR1 is MNHNS, CDR2 SASEGT. After removal of 5 bases from V and 6 bases from J, the junction contained 5 bases not matched to a gene. The CDR3 DNA is TGTGCCAGCAGTCCGGGACAGGGGGCCCCTCAGCCCCAGCATTTT. Its protein is CASSPGQGAPQPQHF.

V usage is TRBV6-5 and J usage is TRBJ2-7; D possibly corresponds to TRBD1 (6 bases). V was trimmed by 0 bases and J by 2 bases, leaving 8 bases between them. Per germline, CDR1 MNHEY and CDR2 SVGAGI. This CDR3 has 14 amino acids. The CDR3 DNA reads as TGTGCCAGCAGTTACTCATACAGGGCCTACGAGCAGTACTTC. This translates into CASSYSYRAYEQYF.

The chain uses TRBV29-1 and TRBJ1-1; a weak D match, TRBD1 (5 bases). Trimming removed 5 bases from V and 5 bases from J, with 12 bases in between. CDR3 size: 12 residues. CDR1 is SQVTM and CDR2 is ANQGSEA in the germline V gene. The CDR3: CSVNAGWTEAFF. Written as DNA, the CDR3 is TGCAGCGTTAACGCAGGGTGGACTGAAGCTTTCTTT. Full variable domain (outside the CDR3, taken from reference TRBV29-1 and TRBJ1-1): SAVISQKPSRDICQRGTSLTIQCQVDSQVTMMFWYRQQPGQSLTLIATANQGSEATYESGFVIDKFPISRPNLTFSTLTVSNMSPEDSSIYLCSVNAGWTEAFFGQGTRLTVV.

The count of this clone is one. The chain combines TRBV2 with TRBJ1-2; 8 nucleotides agree with TRBD1. The CDR3 is 14 amino acids. CDR1 is SNHLY and CDR2 is FYNNEI in the germline V gene. J lost 0 bases, V lost 6 bases, and 3 bases had no gene match. CDR3 loop: CASRAGQANYGYTF. In nucleotides, the CDR3 is TGTGCCAGCAGGGCGGGACAGGCTAACTATGGCTACACCTTC.

The gene calls are TRBV18 and TRBJ1-5, with D tentatively TRBD1 (5 bases). V lost 3 bases, J lost 3 bases, and 9 bases lay in between. The V gene's germline CDR1 is KGHSH and CDR2 LQKENI. The CDR3 extends over 14 amino acids. CDR3 protein: CASSPRQTNQPQHF. CDR3 bases: TGTGCCAGCTCACCGAGACAGACCAATCAGCCCCAGCATTTT.

This chain links TRBV29-1 with TRBJ1-2; D unclear. Germline CDR1 reads SQVTM; CDR2 reads ANQGSEA. The V end was cut by 6 bases, the J end by 4 bases, with 9 bases between. This CDR3 has 11 amino acids. The CDR3 DNA follows: TGCAGCGTCCGGCGGATCTATGGCTACACCTTC. This codes for CSVRRIYGYTF.

This clone has a handful of counts. The J gene is TRBJ2-2, the V gene TRBV19; D not resolved. Germline V lookup: CDR1 LNHDA, CDR2 SQIVND (reference sequence). V lost 1 base, J lost 0 bases, and 6 bases lay in between. The CDR3 has 15 amino acids. This chain's CDR3 is CASSIAQTNTGELFF. The CDR3, as DNA: TGTGCCAGTAGTATAGCCCAGACGAACACCGGGGAGCTGTTTTTT. Complete variable domain (other parts from reference TRBV19 and TRBJ2-2): DGGITQSPKYLFRKEGQNVTLSCEQNLNHDAMYWYRQDPGQGLRLIYYSQIVNDFQKGDIAEGYSVSREKKESFPLTVTSAQKNPTAFYLCASSIAQTNTGELFFGEGSRLTVL.